The source of this TCR beta chain is a study of T cells in Graves' hyperthyroidism and ophthalmopathy. For the study at large: The initial diagnosis was the point when peripheral blood was collected, ahead of any treatment.

Ophthalmopathy cases scored 3 or more on the Clinical Activity Score and 4 or more on NOSPECS grade, with duration below 3 months. This clonotype was recorded a few times. Its antigen is unknown. Findings and caveats of the study: In the blood, most expanded thyroid clonotypes above 0.001 appeared as well. Ophthalmopathy and stable hyperthyroidism were told apart by a 13 V-J model.

CDR3 length: 12 residues. Germline V gene lookup returns CDR1 SEHNR and CDR2 FQNEAQ (reference sequence). V lost 4 bases and J lost 7, with 11 bases in between. RNA transcripts served as the template for amplifying TCR beta CDR3 regions. First-round RT-PCR with HTBI primers amplified the TCR CDR3 region. MiXCR, run by TCRdb on the multiplex PCR reads, gives a single entry per CDR3 protein. This table has 400,000 to 500,000 distinct CDR3 sequences, roughly 14% appearing once. V gene TRBV7-9 combines with J gene TRBJ2-7; maybe TRBD2 (6 bases). This TCR derives from a man aged 18 to 29 with Graves' ophthalmopathy. Specimen: blood. CDR3 DNA: TGTGCCAGCAGCTACCGGGGGTTGGAGCAGTACTTC. Residues: CASSYRGLEQYF.